These 16 T cell receptor beta chains were sequenced from one sample in a study of T-cell reconstitution after alpha-beta-depleted transplantation in children. Unique molecular identifiers were used in preparing the TCRbeta library. TCRdb reprocessed the PCR reads with MiXCR, giving one entry per CDR3 protein. The table records 150,000 to 200,000 distinct CDR3 sequences, roughly 6% of them present only once. This material consisted of PBMCs, taken before TCRalphabeta/CD19-depleted stem cell transplant. These receptors were taken from a girl under three years old with combined immunodeficiency, due to receive a stem cell transplant.

At least ten counts were recorded for this clonotype. V and J are TRBV2 and TRBJ2-3, with TRBD2 identical over 7 bases. The CDR3 is 14 amino acids. With 8 bases clipped from V and 6 bases from J, the junction kept 11 bases outside the gene matches. Germline CDR1 is SNHLY and CDR2 is FYNNEI. The CDR3 spells CASVFAAGVDTQYF. The CDR3 DNA reads TGTGCCAGCGTTTTCGCCGCGGGGGTGGATACGCAGTATTTT.

This clonotype was observed many times. The chain is built from TRBV7-8 and TRBJ2-1; possibly TRBD1 or TRBD2 for D (5 bases each). Germline CDR1 reads SGHVS; CDR2 reads FQNEAQ. V gave up 5 bases and J gave up 4 bases, with 15 bases separating them. The CDR3 length is 15 residues. The chain's CDR3 is CASSPGRGSYNEQFF. For the CDR3, the DNA is TGTGCCAGCAGCCCGGGACGTGGGTCGTACAATGAGCAGTTCTTC.

This clonotype was picked up a small number of times. V is TRBV7-8 and J is TRBJ2-1, with TRBD2 matching 12 bases. The CDR3 has 15 residues. The V gene end was trimmed by 5 bases and the J gene end by 9 bases; junction bases not matched to a gene: 8. Germline CDR1 and CDR2: SGHVS and FQNEAQ. CDR3 loop: CASSAGLAGGIEQFF. CDR3 DNA sequence: TGTGCCAGCAGCGCGGGGCTAGCGGGGGGGATTGAGCAGTTCTTC.

There are many counts of this clonotype. The gene calls are TRBV29-1 and TRBJ2-4; D is undetermined. This CDR3 is built from 11 residues. From germline, CDR1 is SQVTM and CDR2 ANQGSEA. Deletions cut 7 bases from V and 7 bases from J, with 11 bases between. Written as DNA, the CDR3 is TGCAGCGGCCGGGTTAAGAACATTCAGTACTTC. Amino acid sequence: CSGRVKNIQYF.

This clonotype was observed at least ten times. The rearrangement joins TRBV28 to TRBJ2-1, with TRBD2 identical over 14 bases. Germline V gene sequence: CDR1 MDHEN, CDR2 SYDVKM. With V trimmed by 5 bases and J by 9 bases, 12 bases remained unmatched. CDR3 length equals 17 residues. The CDR3 nucleotides read TGTGCCAGCAGTCTTACCCGGGGACTAGCGGGAGTGGGTGAGCAGTTCTTC. Translated, it gives CASSLTRGLAGVGEQFF.

This clonotype was counted ten times or more. J is TRBJ1-1 and V is TRBV20-1; 7 nucleotides line up with TRBD1. The V segment lost 3 bases and the J segment 1 base; nucleotides outside the gene matches: 2. The germline gives CDR1 DFQATT, CDR2 SNEGSKA (reference sequence). CDR3 length: 13 amino acids. The DNA for the CDR3 is TGCAGTGCTAGGGGGACAGCGAACACTGAAGCTTTCTTT. Its protein is CSARGTANTEAFF.

This clonotype was found many times. V and J are TRBV20-1 and TRBJ2-2; 7 bases are shared with TRBD1. Losses at the gene ends were 4 bases for V and 6 bases for J; bases not matched to a gene: 11. The CDR3 consists of 15 residues. Germline V gene lookup returns CDR1 DFQATT and CDR2 SNEGSKA (reference sequence). The chain's CDR3 is CSATPFGQEAGELFF. The CDR3 bases are TGCAGTGCTACTCCTTTTGGACAGGAGGCCGGGGAGCTGTTTTTT.

This clonotype was found many times. The chain joins TRBV28 to TRBJ2-1; D is ambiguous. This CDR3 is 14 amino acids long. The germline V gene has CDR1 MDHEN and CDR2 SYDVKM. Trimming left V 5 bases short and J 4 bases short, with 12 bases between. The CDR3 protein is CASSDLGTYNEQFF. The DNA of the CDR3 is TGTGCCAGCAGTGACCTAGGAACATACAATGAGCAGTTCTTC.

This clonotype has at least ten counts. The CDR3 sequence: CSAHDRGFTDTQYF. The DNA for the CDR3 is TGCAGCGCTCACGACAGGGGTTTCACAGATACGCAGTATTTT. The chain links TRBV29-1 to TRBJ2-3; 8 bases are shared with TRBD1. From germline, CDR1 is SQVTM and CDR2 ANQGSEA. The CDR3 covers 14 residues. V dropped 7 bases and J dropped 2; count of bases not matched to a gene: 8.

This clonotype was seen at least ten times. The CDR3: CASSLYSGETQYF. CDR3 nucleotides: TGTGCCAGCAGTTTATATTCCGGAGAGACCCAGTACTTC. The gene calls are TRBV27 and TRBJ2-5, with unresolved D. CDR1 is MNHEY, CDR2 SMNVEV, per germline (reference sequence). The CDR3 spans 13 residues. Trimming left V 1 base short and J 4 bases short, with 7 bases between.

Many counts were recorded for this clonotype. The V and J genes are TRBV29-1 and TRBJ2-7, with TRBD2 matching 7 bases. The CDR3 covers 14 residues. The germline V gene encodes CDR1 SQVTM and CDR2 ANQGSEA. The V segment lost 1 base and the J segment 2 bases; nucleotides outside the gene matches: 5. CDR3 residues: CSVEVLAETYEQYF. The DNA for the CDR3 is TGCAGCGTTGAAGTCCTAGCGGAGACCTACGAGCAGTACTTC.

This clonotype was seen a handful of times. The rearrangement joins TRBV25-1 to TRBJ2-7; D uncertain. V dropped 5 bases and J dropped 4 bases, with 12 bases sitting between them. Germline CDR1 MGHDK, CDR2 SYGVNS. The CDR3 has 13 residues. The CDR3 loop is CASSPHPPYEQYF. As DNA, the CDR3 is TGTGCCAGCAGTCCTCACCCCCCATACGAGCAGTACTTC.

This clonotype has a count of ten or more. The V gene is TRBV27, the J gene TRBJ2-1, with 11 bases aligning to TRBD2. This CDR3 is built from 15 residues. Germline loops: CDR1 MNHEY, CDR2 SMNVEV (reference sequence). V was pared by 6 bases and J by 8 bases, with 9 bases of the junction left unmatched. CDR3 coding DNA: TGTGCCAGCAGGACTATAGCGGGAGGGCCCCATGAGCAGTTCTTC. Translating it yields CASRTIAGGPHEQFF.

This clonotype turned up a few times. The rearrangement joins TRBV5-6 to TRBJ2-7, with D perhaps matching TRBD2 (6 bases). The CDR3 has 15 amino acids. The germline V gene encodes CDR1 SGHDT and CDR2 YYEEEE. V lost 1 base, J lost 5 bases, and 16 bases lay in between. Here the CDR3 DNA reads TGTGCCAGCAGCTTGTCCCCCACTCGCGGGGACGAGCAGTACTTC. It yields the protein CASSLSPTRGDEQYF.

In its sample, this clonotype was seen many times. The rearrangement links TRBV3-1 to TRBJ2-3; 7 bases align to TRBD2. Germline V gives CDR1 LGHDT, CDR2 YNNKEL (reference sequence). V was pared by 0 bases and J by 3 bases, with 6 bases of the junction left unmatched. This CDR3 is 16 amino acids long. CDR3 nucleotides: TGTGCCAGCAGCCAAGAACTGGGAGGGCCTACAGATACGCAGTATTTT. Its translation is CASSQELGGPTDTQYF.

This chain connects TRBV5-1 to TRBJ2-2, with a weak D call TRBD2 (5 bases). Per the germline V gene, CDR1 is SGHRS and CDR2 is YFSETQ. V lost 4 bases to trimming and J lost 0 bases, with 10 bases between them. There are 15 residues in the CDR3. CDR3 bases: TGCGCCAGCAGCCCTCGGGGATCGAACACCGGGGAGCTGTTTTTT. It codes for CASSPRGSNTGELFF.